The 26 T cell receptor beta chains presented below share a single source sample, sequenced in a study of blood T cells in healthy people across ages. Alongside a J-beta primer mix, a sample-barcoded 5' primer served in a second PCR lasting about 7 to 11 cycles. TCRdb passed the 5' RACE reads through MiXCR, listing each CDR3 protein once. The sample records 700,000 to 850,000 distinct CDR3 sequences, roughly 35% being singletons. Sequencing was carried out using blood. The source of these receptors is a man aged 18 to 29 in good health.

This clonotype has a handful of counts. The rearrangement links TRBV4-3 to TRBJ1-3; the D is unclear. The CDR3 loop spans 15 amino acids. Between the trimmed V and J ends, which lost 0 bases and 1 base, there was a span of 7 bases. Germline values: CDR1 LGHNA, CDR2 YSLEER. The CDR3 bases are TGCGCCAGCAGCCAAGACCCAGGATCTGGAAACACCATATATTTT. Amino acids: CASSQDPGSGNTIYF.

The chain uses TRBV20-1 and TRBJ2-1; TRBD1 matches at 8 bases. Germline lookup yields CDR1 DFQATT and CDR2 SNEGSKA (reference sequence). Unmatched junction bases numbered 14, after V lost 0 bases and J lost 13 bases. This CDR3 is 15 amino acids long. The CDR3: CSARDLGQGRETQFF. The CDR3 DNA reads TGCAGTGCTAGAGATCTAGGACAGGGAAGGGAGACCCAGTTCTTC.

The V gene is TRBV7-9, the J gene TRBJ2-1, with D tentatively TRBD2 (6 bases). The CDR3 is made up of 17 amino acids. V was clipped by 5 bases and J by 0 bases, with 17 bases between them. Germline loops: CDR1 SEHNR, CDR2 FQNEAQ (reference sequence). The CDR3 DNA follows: TGTGCCAGCAGCACGACGGGGGTAGCCTACTCCTACAATGAGCAGTTCTTC. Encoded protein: CASSTTGVAYSYNEQFF.

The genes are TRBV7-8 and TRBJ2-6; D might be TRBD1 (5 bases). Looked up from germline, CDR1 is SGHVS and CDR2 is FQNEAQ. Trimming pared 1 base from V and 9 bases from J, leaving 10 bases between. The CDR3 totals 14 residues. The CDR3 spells CASSLGTPYNVLTF. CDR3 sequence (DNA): TGTGCCAGCAGCTTAGGGACACCCTACAACGTCCTGACTTTC.

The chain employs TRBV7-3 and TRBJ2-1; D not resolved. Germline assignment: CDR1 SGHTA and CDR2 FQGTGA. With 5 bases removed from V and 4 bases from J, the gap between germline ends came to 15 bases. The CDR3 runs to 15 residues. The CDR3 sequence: CASSPTHGEYNEQFF. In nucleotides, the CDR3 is TGTGCCAGCAGCCCAACCCATGGGGAATACAATGAGCAGTTCTTC.

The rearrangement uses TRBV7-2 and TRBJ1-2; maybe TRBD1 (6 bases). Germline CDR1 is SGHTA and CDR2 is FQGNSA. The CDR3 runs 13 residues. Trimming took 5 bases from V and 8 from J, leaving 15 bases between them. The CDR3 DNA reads TGTGCCAGCAGCCCAGATCTGGGGGGCGGCTACACCTTC. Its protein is CASSPDLGGGYTF.

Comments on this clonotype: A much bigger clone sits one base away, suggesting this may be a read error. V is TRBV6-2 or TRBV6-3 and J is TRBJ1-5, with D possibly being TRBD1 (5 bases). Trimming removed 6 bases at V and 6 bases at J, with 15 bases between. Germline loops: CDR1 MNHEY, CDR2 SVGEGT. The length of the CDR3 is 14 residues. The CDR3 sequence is CASRYLGTSQPQHF. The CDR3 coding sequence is TGTGCCAGCAGGTACCTGGGGACGAGTCAGCCCCAGCATTTT.

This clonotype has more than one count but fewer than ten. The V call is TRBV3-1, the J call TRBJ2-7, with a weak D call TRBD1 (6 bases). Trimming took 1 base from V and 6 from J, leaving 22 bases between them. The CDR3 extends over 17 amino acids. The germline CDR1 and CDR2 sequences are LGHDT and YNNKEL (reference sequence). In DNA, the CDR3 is TGTGCCAGCAGCCAAGGGGGCCCAGGACAGAAAACCCTCGAGCAGTACTTC. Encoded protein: CASSQGGPGQKTLEQYF.

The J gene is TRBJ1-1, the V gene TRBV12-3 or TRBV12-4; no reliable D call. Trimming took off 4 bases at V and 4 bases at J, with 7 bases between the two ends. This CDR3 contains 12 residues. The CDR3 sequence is CASSSHSTEAFF. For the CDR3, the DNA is TGTGCCAGCAGTTCCCACTCCACTGAAGCTTTCTTT.

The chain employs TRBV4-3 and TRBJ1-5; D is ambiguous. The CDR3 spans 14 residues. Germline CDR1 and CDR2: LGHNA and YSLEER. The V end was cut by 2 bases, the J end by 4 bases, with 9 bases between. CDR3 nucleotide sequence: TGCGCCAGCAGCCAAAATAGATTGAATCAGCCCCAGCATTTT. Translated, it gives CASSQNRLNQPQHF.

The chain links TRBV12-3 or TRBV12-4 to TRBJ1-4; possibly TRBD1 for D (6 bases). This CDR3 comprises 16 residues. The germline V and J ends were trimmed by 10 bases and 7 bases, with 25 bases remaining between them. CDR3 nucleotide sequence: TGTGCCACCTCCACTCGCGCGGGGGCCGGGAGTGAAAAACTGTTTTTT. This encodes CATSTRAGAGSEKLFF.

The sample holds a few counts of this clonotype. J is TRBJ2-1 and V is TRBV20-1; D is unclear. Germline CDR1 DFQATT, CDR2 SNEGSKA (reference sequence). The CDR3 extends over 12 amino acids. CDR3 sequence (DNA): TGCAGCCCCAAAAACAGCGAACGAGAGCAGTTCTTC. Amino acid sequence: CSPKNSEREQFF.

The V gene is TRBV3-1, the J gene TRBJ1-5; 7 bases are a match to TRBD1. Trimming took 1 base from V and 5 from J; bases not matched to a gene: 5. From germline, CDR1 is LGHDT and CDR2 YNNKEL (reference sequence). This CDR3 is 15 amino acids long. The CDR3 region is CASSQGGGAHQPQHF. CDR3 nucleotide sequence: TGTGCCAGCAGCCAAGGAGGGGGCGCCCATCAGCCCCAGCATTTT.

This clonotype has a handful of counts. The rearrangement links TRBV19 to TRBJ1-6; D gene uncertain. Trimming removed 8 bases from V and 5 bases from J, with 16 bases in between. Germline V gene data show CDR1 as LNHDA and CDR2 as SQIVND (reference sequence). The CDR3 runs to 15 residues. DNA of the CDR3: TGTGCCAGTTCGAGGCAGTCCTTGAATAATTCACCCCTCCACTTT. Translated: CASSRQSLNNSPLHF.

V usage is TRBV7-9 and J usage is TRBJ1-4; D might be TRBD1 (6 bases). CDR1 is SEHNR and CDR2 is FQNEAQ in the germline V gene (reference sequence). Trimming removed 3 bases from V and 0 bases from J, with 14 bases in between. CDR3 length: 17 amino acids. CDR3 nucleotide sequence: TGTGCCAGCAGCTTCATAGGGGACATCGCAACTAATGAAAAACTGTTTTTT. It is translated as CASSFIGDIATNEKLFF.

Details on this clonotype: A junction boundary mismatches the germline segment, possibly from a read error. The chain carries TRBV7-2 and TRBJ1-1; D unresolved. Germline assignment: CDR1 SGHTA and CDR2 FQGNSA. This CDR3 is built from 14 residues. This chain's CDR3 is CAGSLGFMNTEAFF. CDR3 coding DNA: TGTGCCGGCAGCTTAGGATTCATGAACACTGAAGCTTTCTTT.

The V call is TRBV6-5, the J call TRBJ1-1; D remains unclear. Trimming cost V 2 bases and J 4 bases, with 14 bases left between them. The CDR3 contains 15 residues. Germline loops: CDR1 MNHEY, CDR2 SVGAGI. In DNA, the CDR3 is TGTGCCAGCAGTTACCGAGGCACCGCCGGCACTGAAGCTTTCTTT. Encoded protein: CASSYRGTAGTEAFF.

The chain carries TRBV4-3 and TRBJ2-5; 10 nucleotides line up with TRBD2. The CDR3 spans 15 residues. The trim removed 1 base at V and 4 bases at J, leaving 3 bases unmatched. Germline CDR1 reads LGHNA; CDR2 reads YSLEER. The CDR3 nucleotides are TGCGCCAGCAGCCAAGTACTAGCGGGGAGAGAGACCCAGTACTTC. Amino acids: CASSQVLAGRETQYF.

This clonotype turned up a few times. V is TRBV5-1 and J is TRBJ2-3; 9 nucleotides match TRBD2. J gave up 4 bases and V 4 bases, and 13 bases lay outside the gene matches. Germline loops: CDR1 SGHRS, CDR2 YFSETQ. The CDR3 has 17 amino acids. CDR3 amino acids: CASSGAGGPKYADTQYF. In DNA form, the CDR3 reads TGCGCCAGCAGCGGGGCGGGGGGGCCTAAGTATGCAGATACGCAGTATTTT.

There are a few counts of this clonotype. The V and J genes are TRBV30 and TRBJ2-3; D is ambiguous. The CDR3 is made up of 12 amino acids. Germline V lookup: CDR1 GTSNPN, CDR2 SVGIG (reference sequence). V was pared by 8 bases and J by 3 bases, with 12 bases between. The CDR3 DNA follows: TGTGCCCAGAGCCGGCAGACAGATACGCAGTATTTT. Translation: CAQSRQTDTQYF.

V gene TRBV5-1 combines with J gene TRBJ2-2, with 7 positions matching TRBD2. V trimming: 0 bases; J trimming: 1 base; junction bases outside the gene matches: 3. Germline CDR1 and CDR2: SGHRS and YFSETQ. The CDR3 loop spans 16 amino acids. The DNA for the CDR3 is TGCGCCAGCAGCTTGGTAGTAGCGGGGAACACCGGGGAGCTGTTTTTT. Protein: CASSLVVAGNTGELFF.

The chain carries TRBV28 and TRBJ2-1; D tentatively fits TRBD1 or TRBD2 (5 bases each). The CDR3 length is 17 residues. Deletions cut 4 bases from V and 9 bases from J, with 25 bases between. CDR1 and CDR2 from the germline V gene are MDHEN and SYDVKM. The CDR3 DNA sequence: TGTGCCAGCAGTTGGGTACCGGGACCGGGGAGCGATGGTGAGCAGTTCTTC. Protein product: CASSWVPGPGSDGEQFF.

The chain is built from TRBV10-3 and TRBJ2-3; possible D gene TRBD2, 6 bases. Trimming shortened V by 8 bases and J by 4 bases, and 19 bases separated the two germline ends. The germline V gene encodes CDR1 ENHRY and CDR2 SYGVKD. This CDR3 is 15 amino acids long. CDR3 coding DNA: TGTGCCATCCGGTGGGAGGCGATTATCGCAGATACGCAGTATTTT. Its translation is CAIRWEAIIADTQYF.

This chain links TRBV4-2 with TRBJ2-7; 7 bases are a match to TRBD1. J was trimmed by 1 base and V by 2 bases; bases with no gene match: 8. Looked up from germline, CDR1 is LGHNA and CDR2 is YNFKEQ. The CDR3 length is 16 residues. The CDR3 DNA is TGTGCCAGCAGCCAAAATGACAGGGAACCTTCCTACGAGCAGTACTTC. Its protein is CASSQNDREPSYEQYF.

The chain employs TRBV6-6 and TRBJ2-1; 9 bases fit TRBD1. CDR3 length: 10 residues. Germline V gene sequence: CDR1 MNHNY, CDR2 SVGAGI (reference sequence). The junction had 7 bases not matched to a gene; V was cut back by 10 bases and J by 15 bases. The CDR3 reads CATLGQGWFF. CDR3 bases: TGTGCCACCCTCGGACAGGGGTGGTTCTTC.

This CDR3 reads CSARSLAATDTQYF. CDR3 DNA: TGCAGTGCTAGAAGCCTAGCGGCCACAGATACGCAGTATTTT. V usage is TRBV20-1 and J usage is TRBJ2-3; TRBD2 matches 7 bases. This CDR3 spans 14 amino acids. With V trimmed by 2 bases and J by 2 bases, 4 bases remained unmatched. Germline CDR1 DFQATT, CDR2 SNEGSKA (reference sequence).